A selection of T cell receptor beta chains follows, all from one sample in a study of response to subunit inactivated influenza vaccine. TCRdb re-called the RT-PCR reads through MiXCR, storing one row per CDR3 protein. The sample contains 250,000 to 350,000 distinct CDR3 sequences, approximately 21% of which appear only once. Sequencing was performed on PBMCs from blood, taken about 19 months after vaccination. Receptors originate from a man between 45 and 75 years old who received an inactivated influenza vaccine. The CDR3 runs from the conserved cysteine through the conserved F or W. D genes are given only for firm matches. Size is stated for part of the rows, as once, few or many counts, or as a class when the clone is expanded.

v_call	j_call	d_call	clone_size	cdr3_nt	cdr3_aa
TRBV6-1	TRBJ2-7	-	-	TGTGCCAGCAGAACCACAAACTACTACGAGCAGTACTTC	CASRTTNYYEQYF
TRBV7-7	TRBJ2-5	-	-	TGTGCCAGCAGCCCGGACCTTAGGAAGACCCAGTACTTC	CASSPDLRKTQYF
TRBV12-3/TRBV12-4	TRBJ1-6	-	few	TGTGCCAGCAGGGTACAGGGTATAGGATCACCCCTCCACTTT	CASRVQGIGSPLHF
TRBV7-9	TRBJ1-1	TRBD1	many	TGTGCCAGCAGCCCGGGACAGGTGAACACTGAAGCTTTCTTT	CASSPGQVNTEAFF
TRBV11-2	TRBJ2-1	-	-	TGTGCCAGCAGCTTAGATCGATTTTTGGGTGAGCAGTTCTTC	CASSLDRFLGEQFF
TRBV23-1	TRBJ2-1	TRBD2	-	TGCGCCAGCCCCCAGTTGGTGCGGGGGTCCCTCCATGAGCAGTTCTTC	CASPQLVRGSLHEQFF
TRBV27	TRBJ1-2	-	-	TGTGCCAGCAGTGGGGCGGGGGTAAGGGAGTATGGCTACACCTTC	CASSGAGVREYGYTF
TRBV24-1	TRBJ2-3	-	-	TGTGCCACCAGTGACAGGACCTACCGTAGCACAGATACGCAGTATTTT	CATSDRTYRSTDTQYF
TRBV5-1	TRBJ1-3	TRBD1	-	TGCGCCAGCAGCTTTGGGACAGTCGGAAACACCATATATTTT	CASSFGTVGNTIYF
TRBV7-9	TRBJ1-5	TRBD1	-	TGTGCCAGCAGCATTACAGGGGTGAATCAGCCCCAGCATTTT	CASSITGVNQPQHF
TRBV7-9	TRBJ2-7	TRBD1	few	TGTGCCAGCAGCGAAGGGACAGGGAAGCACGAGCAGTACTTC	CASSEGTGKHEQYF
TRBV6-2/TRBV6-3	TRBJ2-1	TRBD2	-	TGTGCCAGCAGTTACCCCCTAGCGGGAGGGCCAGATGAGCAGTTCTTC	CASSYPLAGGPDEQFF
TRBV6-2/TRBV6-3	TRBJ2-6	-	-	TGTGCCACGCTCAGGACCAACGTCCTGACTTTC	CATLRTNVLTF
TRBV7-3	TRBJ1-6	-	few	TGTGCCAGCAGCTATAATCCGGACGGAAATTCACCCCTCCACTTT	CASSYNPDGNSPLHF
TRBV20-1	TRBJ1-2	-	few	TGCAGTGCTAGAGTGCAGGAAAACTATGGCTACACCTTC	CSARVQENYGYTF
TRBV7-9	TRBJ1-2	-	few	TGTGCCAGCAGCTATGTCTATGGCTACACCTTC	CASSYVYGYTF
TRBV9	TRBJ1-1	-	many	TGTGCCAGCAGCGAGCCGCCGGAAGGGAAGAACACTGAAGCTTTCTTT	CASSEPPEGKNTEAFF
TRBV6-2/TRBV6-3	TRBJ1-1	-	-	TGTGCCAGCAGTCGGACGGGGGCTGGGACTGAAGCTTTCTTT	CASSRTGAGTEAFF
TRBV29-1	TRBJ2-3	-	few	TGCAGCGTTGAAAGGTCGTCTTTTGATACGCAGTATTTT	CSVERSSFDTQYF
TRBV18	TRBJ2-1	-	-	TGTGCCAGCTCACCGAGGGGGAACTCCTACAATGAGCAGTTCTTC	CASSPRGNSYNEQFF
TRBV7-9	TRBJ1-1	-	few	TGTGCCAGCAGCTTAGCAATAGGGGGTACTGAAGCTTTCTTT	CASSLAIGGTEAFF
TRBV9	TRBJ1-1	-	few	TGTGCCAGCAGCGTAGGCGGGCGCGGGGCAACTGAAGCTTTCTTT	CASSVGGRGATEAFF
TRBV20-1	TRBJ2-5	-	few	TGCAGTGCTCCCCGGGACCTTTGGGAGACCCAGTACTTC	CSAPRDLWETQYF
TRBV13	TRBJ1-3	-	few	TGTGCCAGCAGCTTACCCCAGGGTTCCGGAAACACCATATATTTT	CASSLPQGSGNTIYF
TRBV27	TRBJ2-1	-	-	TGTGCCAGCAGTTCTGGGGGTGGGGAGCAGTTCTTC	CASSSGGGEQFF
TRBV12-3/TRBV12-4	TRBJ1-1	-	many	TGTGCCAGCAGTTTAGCTCGAGGTTATGGCACCCCGAACACTGAAGCTTTCTTT	CASSLARGYGTPNTEAFF
TRBV10-1	TRBJ2-5	TRBD1	few	TGCGCCAGCAGTGAGTCCGGGACAGGGCTCCAAGAGACCCAGTACTTC	CASSESGTGLQETQYF
TRBV4-1	TRBJ2-2	-	-	TGCGCCAGCAGCCAACCGCGGGGCAACACCGGGGAGCTGTTTTTT	CASSQPRGNTGELFF
TRBV6-1	TRBJ1-5	-	-	TGTGCCAGCACTCAAAGCAATCAGCCCCAGCATTTT	CASTQSNQPQHF
TRBV7-3	TRBJ2-2	-	-	TGTGCCAGCAGCTTAACAGGACCGAGGAACACCGGGGAGCTGTTTTTT	CASSLTGPRNTGELFF
TRBV7-9	TRBJ2-1	-	-	TGTGCCACCATGGGGGGAGCAGACAATGAGCAGTTCTTC	CATMGGADNEQFF
TRBV12-3/TRBV12-4	TRBJ1-2	TRBD1	few	TGTGCCAGCGGTCGACAGGGGAAGGTCTTCTCTAACTATGGCTACACCTTC	CASGRQGKVFSNYGYTF
TRBV11-2	TRBJ1-1	TRBD1	-	TGTGCCAGCAGAACCCTCCGGGACAGGGGATCGGGCACTGAAGCTTTCTTT	CASRTLRDRGSGTEAFF
TRBV10-3	TRBJ1-2	-	-	TGTGCCATCAGTGAGTCAGGGGCACACGCCTATGGCTACACCTTC	CAISESGAHAYGYTF
TRBV20-1	TRBJ2-6	-	few	TGCAGTGCTAGAAAGGGGTCTGGGGCCAACGTCCTGACTTTC	CSARKGSGANVLTF
TRBV6-5	TRBJ2-5	TRBD1	few	TGTGCCAGCAGTCACAGGGGTGGACAAGAGACCCAGTACTTC	CASSHRGGQETQYF
TRBV7-2	TRBJ2-7	TRBD2	few	TGTGCCAGCAGCTTTAGCGGGGGGTTATACGAGCAGTACTTC	CASSFSGGLYEQYF
TRBV12-3/TRBV12-4	TRBJ1-5	TRBD1	few	TGTGCCAGCAGTCTTCAGGGGGCCTGGCAGCCCCAGCATTTT	CASSLQGAWQPQHF
TRBV14	TRBJ1-2	TRBD1	many	TGTGCCAGCAGCTACGACAGGGACTATGGCTACACCTTC	CASSYDRDYGYTF
TRBV20-1	TRBJ2-2	TRBD1	few	TGCAGTGCTTTCAACAGGGGGCGAGCCACCGGGGAGCTGTTTTTT	CSAFNRGRATGELFF
TRBV30	TRBJ1-6	-	few	TGTGCCTGGAGTGTAGGTCACGAGGCCTATAATTCACCCCTCCACTTT	CAWSVGHEAYNSPLHF
TRBV20-1	TRBJ1-6	-	-	TGCAGTGCTAGAGCATCGGACAGCTCCTATAATTCACCCCTCCACTTT	CSARASDSSYNSPLHF
TRBV20-1	TRBJ1-4	-	few	TGCAGTGCTCGACGTCAGGGTGACTATCGGAAACTGTTTTTT	CSARRQGDYRKLFF
TRBV12-3/TRBV12-4	TRBJ2-1	-	many	TGTGCCAGTGCCAGAGGGCAGTACAATGAGCAGTTCTTC	CASARGQYNEQFF
TRBV29-1	TRBJ2-2	-	few	TGCAGCGGCCTTACAGAGAACACCGGGGAGCTGTTTTTT	CSGLTENTGELFF
TRBV6-5	TRBJ2-3	TRBD1	many	TGTGCCAGCAGTTCAACCGGGACAGGCACAGATACGCAGTATTTT	CASSSTGTGTDTQYF
TRBV28	TRBJ2-1	TRBD2	-	TGTGCCAGCAGTTTATGGCTAGCGGGGGACAATGAGCAGTTCTTC	CASSLWLAGDNEQFF
TRBV19	TRBJ1-1	-	few	TGTGCCAGTAGCTTACCTCGTATTGCTGAAGCTTTCTTT	CASSLPRIAEAFF
TRBV20-1	TRBJ2-1	TRBD2	few	TGCAGTGCTAGTCCCTTAGCGGGGTTCAATGAGCAGTTCTTC	CSASPLAGFNEQFF
TRBV4-1	TRBJ1-2	-	many	TGCGCCAGCAGCCAGGATGTTGGTTCCTATGGCTACACCTTC	CASSQDVGSYGYTF
TRBV23-1	TRBJ1-1	-	few	TGCGCCAGCAGTCAATCCGGGACACAGCAGACCGGGAGAACTGAAGCTTTCTTT	CASSQSGTQQTGRTEAFF
TRBV20-1	TRBJ2-7	-	few	TGCAGTGCTAGAGATCCATCTCGGCCGTCGGGCGAGCAGTACTTC	CSARDPSRPSGEQYF
TRBV7-2	TRBJ1-5	-	few	TGTGCCAGCAGCTTATCGAGTCGGGACCGGCAGCCCCAGCATTTT	CASSLSSRDRQPQHF
TRBV20-1	TRBJ1-1	-	many	TGCAGTGCTAGAGGGGGGCGCACTGAAGCTTTCTTT	CSARGGRTEAFF
TRBV20-1	TRBJ2-7	-	-	TGCAGTGCTAGAGACAGTTACTACGAGCAGTACTTC	CSARDSYYEQYF